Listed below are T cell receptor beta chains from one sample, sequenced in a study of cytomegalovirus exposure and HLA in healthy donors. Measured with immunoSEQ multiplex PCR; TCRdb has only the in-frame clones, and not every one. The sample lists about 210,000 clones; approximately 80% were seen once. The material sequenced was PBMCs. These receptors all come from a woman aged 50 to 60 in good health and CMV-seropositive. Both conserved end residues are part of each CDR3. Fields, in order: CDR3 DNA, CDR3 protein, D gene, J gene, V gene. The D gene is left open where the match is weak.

CDR3 DNA: TGTGCCTGGAGTTTCTGGGACAGGGGTTATCTAAGGGACACTGAAGCTTTCTTT
CDR3 protein: CAWSFWDRGYLRDTEAFF
D gene: TRBD1
J gene: TRBJ1-1
V gene: TRBV30

CDR3 DNA: TGTGCCAGCAGTGCAACTAGCGGTGGGCCCGGGGAGCTGTTTTTT
CDR3 protein: CASSATSGGPGELFF
D gene: TRBD2
J gene: TRBJ2-2
V gene: TRBV6-4

CDR3 DNA: TGTGCCAGCAGCTATAGCGGGGGTGGGGGAGATACGCAGTATTTT
CDR3 protein: CASSYSGGGGDTQYF
D gene: TRBD2
J gene: TRBJ2-3
V gene: TRBV7-2

CDR3 DNA: TGTGCCAGTAGAACTCTTCTAGCGAACACTGAAGCTTTCTTT
CDR3 protein: CASRTLLANTEAFF
D gene: NA
J gene: TRBJ1-1
V gene: TRBV19

CDR3 DNA: TGTGCCAGCAGCCAAGGGTGGGACTTTAGCACAGATACGCAGTATTTT
CDR3 protein: CASSQGWDFSTDTQYF
D gene: NA
J gene: TRBJ2-3
V gene: TRBV4-2

CDR3 DNA: TGTGCCAGCAGCGTACATGGTAGCGGGCAAGAGACCCAGTACTTC
CDR3 protein: CASSVHGSGQETQYF
D gene: TRBD2
J gene: TRBJ2-5
V gene: TRBV9

CDR3 DNA: TGTGCCAGCAGCAAAGCACAGGCAGGGCCCTTGATTTCCTACGAGCAGTACTTC
CDR3 protein: CASSKAQAGPLISYEQYF
D gene: NA
J gene: TRBJ2-7
V gene: TRBV21-1

CDR3 DNA: TGTGCCAGTAGTATAACGGCAGGGTCTTCTTCTGTTCTGTTTTTT
CDR3 protein: CASSITAGSSSVLFF
D gene: NA
J gene: TRBJ1-4
V gene: TRBV19

CDR3 DNA: TGTGCCAGCAGCGTAGATTCGACCGCGGGAGGTGAAGCTTTCTTT
CDR3 protein: CASSVDSTAGGEAFF
D gene: NA
J gene: TRBJ1-1
V gene: TRBV9

CDR3 DNA: TGTGCCAGCAGCTTCCGACAGGGTAGGGACGAGCAGTACTTC
CDR3 protein: CASSFRQGRDEQYF
D gene: TRBD1
J gene: TRBJ2-7
V gene: TRBV7-9

CDR3 DNA: TGTGCCAGCAGCGTTGGGACAGGGGCCCCCGGGGAGCTGTTTTTT
CDR3 protein: CASSVGTGAPGELFF
D gene: TRBD1
J gene: TRBJ2-2
V gene: TRBV9

CDR3 DNA: TGTGCCAGCAGCTTGGGACAGGTGAACTATGGCTACACCTTC
CDR3 protein: CASSLGQVNYGYTF
D gene: NA
J gene: TRBJ1-2
V gene: TRBV5-5

CDR3 DNA: TGTGCCAGCAGTGAAGCAGGGGTGTTCTATGAAAAACTGTTTTTT
CDR3 protein: CASSEAGVFYEKLFF
D gene: NA
J gene: TRBJ1-4
V gene: TRBV6-1

CDR3 DNA: TGTGCCAGCAGCGAGGAGGGCAGGGTCGAAAAACTGTTTTTT
CDR3 protein: CASSEEGRVEKLFF
D gene: NA
J gene: TRBJ1-4
V gene: TRBV2

CDR3 DNA: TGTGCCAGCAGCCCAGCTACCAAGGGGGCAGGCACTGAAGCTTTCTTT
CDR3 protein: CASSPATKGAGTEAFF
D gene: TRBD1
J gene: TRBJ1-1
V gene: TRBV11-2

CDR3 DNA: TGTGCCAGCAGACCGGGCGGGGGGACTCCGAATGAGCAGTTCTTC
CDR3 protein: CASRPGGGTPNEQFF
D gene: TRBD2
J gene: TRBJ2-1
V gene: TRBV2

CDR3 DNA: TGTGCCAGCTACAGCAGCAACTCCTACAATGAGCAGTTCTTC
CDR3 protein: CASYSSNSYNEQFF
D gene: NA
J gene: TRBJ2-1
V gene: TRBV6-5